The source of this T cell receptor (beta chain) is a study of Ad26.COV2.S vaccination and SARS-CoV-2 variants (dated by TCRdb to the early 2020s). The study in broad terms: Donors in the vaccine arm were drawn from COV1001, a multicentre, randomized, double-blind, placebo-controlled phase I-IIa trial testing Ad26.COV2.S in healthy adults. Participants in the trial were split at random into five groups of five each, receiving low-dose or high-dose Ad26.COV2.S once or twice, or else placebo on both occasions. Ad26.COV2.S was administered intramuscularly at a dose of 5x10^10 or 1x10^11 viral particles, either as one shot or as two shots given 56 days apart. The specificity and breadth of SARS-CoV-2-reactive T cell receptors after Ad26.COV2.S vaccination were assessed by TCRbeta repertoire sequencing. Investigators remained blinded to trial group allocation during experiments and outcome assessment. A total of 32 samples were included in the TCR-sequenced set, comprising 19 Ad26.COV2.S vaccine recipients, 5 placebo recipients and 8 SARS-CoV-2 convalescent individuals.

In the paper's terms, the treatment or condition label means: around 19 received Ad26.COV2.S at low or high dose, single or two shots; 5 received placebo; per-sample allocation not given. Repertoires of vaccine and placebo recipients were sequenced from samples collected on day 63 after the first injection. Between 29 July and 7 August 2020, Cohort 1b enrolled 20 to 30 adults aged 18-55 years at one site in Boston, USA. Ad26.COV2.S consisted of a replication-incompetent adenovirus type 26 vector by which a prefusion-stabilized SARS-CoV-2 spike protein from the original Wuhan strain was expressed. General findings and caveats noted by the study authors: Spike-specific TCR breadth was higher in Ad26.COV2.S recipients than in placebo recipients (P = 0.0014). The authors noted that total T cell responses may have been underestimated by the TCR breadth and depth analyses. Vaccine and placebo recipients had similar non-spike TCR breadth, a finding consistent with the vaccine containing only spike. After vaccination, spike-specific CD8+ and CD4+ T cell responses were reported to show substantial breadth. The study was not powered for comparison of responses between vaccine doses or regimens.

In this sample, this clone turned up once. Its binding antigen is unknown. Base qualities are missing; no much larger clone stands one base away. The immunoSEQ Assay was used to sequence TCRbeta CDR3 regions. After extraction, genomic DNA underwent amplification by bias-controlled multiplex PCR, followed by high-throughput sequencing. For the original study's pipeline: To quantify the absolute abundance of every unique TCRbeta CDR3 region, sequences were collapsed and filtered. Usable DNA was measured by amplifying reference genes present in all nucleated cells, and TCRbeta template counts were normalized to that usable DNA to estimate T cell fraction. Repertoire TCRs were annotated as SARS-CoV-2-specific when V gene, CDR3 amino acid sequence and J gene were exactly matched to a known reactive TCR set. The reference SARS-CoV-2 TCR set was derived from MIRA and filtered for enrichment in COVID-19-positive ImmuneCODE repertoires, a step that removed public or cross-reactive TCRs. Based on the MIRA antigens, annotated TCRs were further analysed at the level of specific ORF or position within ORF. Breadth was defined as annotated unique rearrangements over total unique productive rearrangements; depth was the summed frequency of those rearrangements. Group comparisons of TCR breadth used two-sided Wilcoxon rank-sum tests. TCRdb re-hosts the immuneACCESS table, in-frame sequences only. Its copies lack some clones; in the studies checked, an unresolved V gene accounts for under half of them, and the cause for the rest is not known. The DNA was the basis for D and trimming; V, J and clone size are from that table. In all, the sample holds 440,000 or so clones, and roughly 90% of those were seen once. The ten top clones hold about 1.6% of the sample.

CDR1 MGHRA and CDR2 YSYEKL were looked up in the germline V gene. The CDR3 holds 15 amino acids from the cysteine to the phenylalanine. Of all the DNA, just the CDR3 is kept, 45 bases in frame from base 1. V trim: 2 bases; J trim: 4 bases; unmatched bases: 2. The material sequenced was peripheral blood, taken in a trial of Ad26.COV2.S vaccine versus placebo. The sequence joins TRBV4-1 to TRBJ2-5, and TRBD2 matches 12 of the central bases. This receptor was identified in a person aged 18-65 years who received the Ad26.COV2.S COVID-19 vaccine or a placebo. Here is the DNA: TGCGCCAGCAGCCAACCTAGCGGGGGGGGAGAGACCCAGTACTTC. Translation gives CASSQPSGGGETQYF.